Given below is one TCR beta chain in context. Treatment: around 19 received Ad26.COV2.S at low or high dose, single or two shots; 5 received placebo; per-sample allocation not given. At day 63 after the first vaccine or placebo injection, samples were drawn. CDR3 length: 14 residues. The V and J ends lost 4 bases and 4 bases respectively, with 15 bases between them. Germline V CDR1 and CDR2: SGDLS, YYNGEE. This sample is part of a study of Ad26.COV2.S vaccination and SARS-CoV-2 variants. Using immunoSEQ multiplex PCR, the repertoire was profiled, and TCRdb retains in-frame clones only, with some absent. The data show around 450,000 clones, about nine tenths seen once.

The chain uses TRBV9 and TRBJ2-7; D is uncertain. This clonotype was obtained from a person aged 18-65 years who received the Ad26.COV2.S COVID-19 vaccine or a placebo. This sample comprised peripheral blood, obtained in a trial of Ad26.COV2.S vaccine versus placebo. The CDR3 region has the DNA TGTGCCAGCAGCCCGAGATGGGTGGGGTACGAGCAGTACTTC. Its translation is CASSPRWVGYEQYF.